These 32 T cell receptor beta chains were all obtained from the same sample, sequenced in a study of OX40 agonist ivuxolimab in advanced cancers. Sequencing was performed with immunoSEQ multiplex PCR; in TCRdb, only in-frame clones are kept and a portion is missing. The data contain approximately 50,000 clones, 80% of them seen just once; the ten biggest clones take up roughly 3.9%. The source material was CD4+ or CD8+ T cells sorted from blood, sampled in a trial of the OX40 agonist ivuxolimab. The source is an adult with an advanced solid tumor such as melanoma, head and neck, liver or kidney cancer.

This clone was observed a few times. The chain uses TRBV9 and TRBJ2-1; TRBD2 agrees at 11 bases. Germline V gene sequence: CDR1 SGDLS, CDR2 YYNGEE. This CDR3 has 15 residues. Losses at the gene ends were 2 bases for V and 8 bases for J; bases not matched to a gene: 6. The CDR3 protein is CASSVLAGGTDEQFF. In DNA, the CDR3 is TGTGCCAGCAGCGTTCTAGCGGGAGGTACCGATGAGCAGTTCTTC.

The chain uses TRBV21-1 and TRBJ2-3. TRBV21-1 is annotated as a pseudogene. The CDR3 sequence is 19 residues long. Here the CDR3 DNA reads TGTGCCAGCAGCGGTAAAGGGGGGAGGACCATTATTAGCACAGATACGCAGTATTTT. Amino acids: CASSGKGGRTIISTDTQYF.

The chain couples TRBV18 to TRBJ1-1, with 9 bases aligning to TRBD1. The germline V gene has CDR1 KGHSH and CDR2 LQKENI. After removal of 0 bases from V and 3 bases from J, the junction contained 5 bases not matched to a gene. There are 16 residues in the CDR3. The CDR3 is CASSPPRTGDHTEAFF. CDR3 nucleotide sequence: TGTGCCAGCTCACCACCGAGGACAGGGGATCACACTGAAGCTTTCTTT.

The chain links TRBV7-3 to TRBJ1-1; D may be TRBD1 (6 bases). Germline V gene data show CDR1 as SGHTA and CDR2 as FQGTGA. V was shortened by 4 bases and J by 1 base, with 7 bases between the two germline ends. The CDR3 spans 13 residues. CDR3 bases: TGTGCCAGCAGCTCAGGGGAGAACACTGAAGCTTTCTTT. As protein: CASSSGENTEAFF.

The CDR3 protein is CATARAGGLYEQYF. The CDR3 DNA reads as TGTGCCACCGCCCGGGCAGGGGGCCTCTACGAGCAGTACTTC. V and J are TRBV19 and TRBJ2-7; 8 bases match TRBD1. With 10 bases clipped from V and 3 bases from J, the junction kept 11 bases outside the gene matches. There are 14 residues in the CDR3. Germline V gene sequence: CDR1 LNHDA, CDR2 SQIVND (reference sequence). Together with reference TRBV19 and TRBJ2-7, the CDR3 gives the full variable domain: DGGITQSPKYLFRKEGQNVTLSCEQNLNHDAMYWYRQDPGQGLRLIYYSQIVNDFQKGDIAEGYSVSREKKESFPLTVTSAQKNPTAFYLCATARAGGLYEQYFGPGTRLTVT.

J is TRBJ2-2 and V is TRBV7-2; tentatively, D is TRBD1 (5 bases). With 2 bases removed from V and 5 bases from J, the gap between germline ends came to 18 bases. Germline V gene lookup returns CDR1 SGHTA and CDR2 FQGNSA. This CDR3 region has 17 residues. The CDR3 sequence is CASSLKRDSLRTGELFF. CDR3 coding DNA: TGTGCCAGCAGCTTAAAAAGAGACAGCTTGAGGACCGGGGAGCTGTTTTTT. The whole variable domain, filled in from reference TRBV7-2 and TRBJ2-2, reads GAGVSQSPSNKVTEKGKDVELRCDPISGHTALYWYRQSLGQGLEFLIYFQGNSAPDKSGLPSDRFSAERTGGSVSTLTIQRTQQEDSAVYLCASSLKRDSLRTGELFFGEGSRLTVL.

This rearrangement joins TRBV27 to TRBJ1-2; tentatively, D is TRBD1 (5 bases). Germline CDR1 and CDR2: MNHEY and SMNVEV (reference sequence). Trimming took 5 bases from V and 8 from J, leaving 12 bases between them. There are 12 residues in the CDR3. Here the CDR3 DNA reads TGTGCCAGCAGTACCGGGACGAGCGGCTACACCTTC. Translated, it gives CASSTGTSGYTF.

V is TRBV7-9 and J is TRBJ2-6; no reliable D call. Deletions cut 4 bases from V and 0 bases from J, with 10 bases between. The germline V gene has CDR1 SEHNR and CDR2 FQNEAQ (reference sequence). The CDR3 has 16 amino acids. The CDR3 region is CASSSWALSGANVLTF. The CDR3 coding sequence is TGTGCCAGCAGCTCCTGGGCCCTCTCTGGGGCCAACGTCCTGACTTTC.

The chain is built from TRBV18 and TRBJ2-3; D is perhaps TRBD2 (6 bases). CDR1 is KGHSH, CDR2 LQKENI, per germline. The CDR3 has 16 residues. The V end was cut by 0 bases, the J end by 2 bases, with 12 bases between. CDR3 nucleotides: TGTGCCAGCTCACCACCGCGCCTAGCGACCACAGATACGCAGTATTTT. It translates to CASSPPRLATTDTQYF. The complete variable domain, with remaining parts taken from reference TRBV18 and TRBJ2-3, reads NAGVMQNPRHLVRRRGQEARLRCSPMKGHSHVYWYRQLPEEGLKFMVYLQKENIIDESGMPKERFSAEFPKEGPSILRIQQVVRGDSAAYFCASSPPRLATTDTQYFGPGTRLTVL.

This rearrangement joins TRBV9 to TRBJ1-2; D is possibly TRBD1 (5 bases). CDR1 and CDR2 (germline): SGDLS, YYNGEE. V was pared by 4 bases and J by 4 bases, with 11 bases between. The CDR3 length is 13 residues. Written as DNA, the CDR3 is TGTGCCAGCAGCCCCGGGGGGTTCTATGGCTACACCTTC. It translates to CASSPGGFYGYTF.

The chain combines TRBV2 with TRBJ2-7; TRBD1 matches 9 bases. This CDR3 contains 12 residues. The V gene's germline CDR1 is SNHLY and CDR2 FYNNEI. Germline trimming cut 8 bases from V and 4 bases from J; bases unmatched to any gene: 3. The CDR3 DNA is TGTGCCAGCGGGGGACAGGGTTACGAGCAGTACTTC. Translation gives CASGGQGYEQYF.

V usage is TRBV25-1 and J usage is TRBJ2-7, with TRBD2 matching 14 bases. The germline V gene encodes CDR1 MGHDK and CDR2 SYGVNS. After removal of 2 bases from V and 6 bases from J, the junction contained 3 bases not matched to a gene. The CDR3 covers 15 residues. Here the CDR3 DNA reads TGTGCCAGCAGTGAAGCGGGACTAGCGGGAGCCGAGCAGTACTTC. Protein sequence: CASSEAGLAGAEQYF.

This chain connects TRBV9 to TRBJ1-2; TRBD1 might be the D (6 bases). Trimming took 4 bases from V and 4 from J, leaving 20 bases between them. Germline CDR1 and CDR2: SGDLS and YYNGEE. CDR3 length: 16 residues. CDR3 DNA: TGTGCCAGCAGCCCCCCACCGAGGGGGGGATCCTATGGCTACACCTTC. This sequence encodes CASSPPPRGGSYGYTF.

V is TRBV4-2 and J is TRBJ2-2; TRBD1 aligns across 8 bases. This CDR3 is built from 15 residues. Trimming cost V 0 bases and J 5 bases; bases outside gene matches: 2. Germline loops: CDR1 LGHNA, CDR2 YNFKEQ. DNA of the CDR3: TGTGCCAGCAGCCAAGATAACAGGGGGACCGGGGAGCTGTTTTTT. This codes for CASSQDNRGTGELFF.

The V gene is TRBV27, the J gene TRBJ2-7; D gene uncertain. Germline V lookup: CDR1 MNHEY, CDR2 SMNVEV (reference sequence). V lost 5 bases and J 0 bases, leaving 2 bases between the germline ends. The CDR3 runs 11 residues. CDR3 in DNA: TGTGCCAGCAGTCCCTCCTACGAGCAGTACTTC. This gives the protein CASSPSYEQYF.

The V and J genes are TRBV18 and TRBJ2-5, with D tentatively TRBD1 or TRBD2 (6 bases each). V lost 1 base, J lost 5 bases, and 11 bases lay in between. Germline CDR1 is KGHSH and CDR2 is LQKENI. The CDR3 extends over 14 amino acids. DNA for the CDR3: TGTGCCAGCTCACCACAGGGGGGCGAGGAGACCCAGTACTTC. Translated: CASSPQGGEETQYF.

The V and J genes are TRBV10-3 and TRBJ2-7, with TRBD1 matching 11 bases. The trim removed 10 bases at V and 3 bases at J, leaving 2 bases unmatched. CDR3 length: 12 amino acids. Germline V CDR1 and CDR2: ENHRY, SYGVKD. CDR3 DNA: TGTGCCACCGGGACAGGGGGCTACGAGCAGTACTTC. Its translation is CATGTGGYEQYF.

This clone is labeled medium-sized. The gene calls are TRBV9 and TRBJ2-7, with 10 bases aligning to TRBD2. The V and J ends lost 4 bases and 2 bases, in that order; junction bases with no gene match: 6. CDR3 size: 15 residues. Germline V gives CDR1 SGDLS, CDR2 YYNGEE. CDR3 DNA sequence: TGTGCCAGCAGCCCGACCGGACTAGCGGCCTACGAGCAGTACTTC. Amino acid sequence: CASSPTGLAAYEQYF.

V is TRBV11-2 and J is TRBJ1-2, with 8 bases fitting TRBD1. CDR3 length equals 15 residues. Losses at the gene ends were 5 bases for V and 4 bases for J; bases not matched to a gene: 9. Germline CDR1 and CDR2: SGHAT and FQNNGV. For the CDR3, the DNA is TGTGCCAGCAGCCGGACAGGGACGGGCCTCTATGGCTACACCTTC. It encodes CASSRTGTGLYGYTF.

The CDR3 sequence is CASSFGDSRGETQYF. In DNA, the CDR3 is TGTGCCAGCAGTTTTGGGGACAGTAGGGGGGAGACCCAGTACTTC. The chain joins TRBV28 to TRBJ2-5; 7 bases are shared with TRBD1. V was clipped by 3 bases and J by 5 bases; unmatched bases: 9. Germline V CDR1 and CDR2: MDHEN, SYDVKM. This CDR3 has 15 residues.

The V gene is TRBV7-2, the J gene TRBJ1-4; TRBD1 matches at 10 bases. The V gene's germline CDR1 is SGHTA and CDR2 FQGNSA. V lost 4 bases, J lost 3 bases, and 5 bases stayed unmatched. CDR3 length equals 16 residues. The DNA of the CDR3 is TGTGCCAGCAGCTCTAGGGGACAGGGGTCTAATGAAAAACTGTTTTTT. It codes for CASSSRGQGSNEKLFF.

The chain recombines TRBV25-1 with TRBJ2-5; 7 bases line up with TRBD1. Germline trimming cut 3 bases from V and 1 base from J; bases unmatched to any gene: 2. The length of the CDR3 is 14 residues. Looked up from germline, CDR1 is MGHDK and CDR2 is SYGVNS. The CDR3: CASSEWDSQETQYF. CDR3 DNA: TGTGCCAGCAGTGAGTGGGACAGCCAAGAGACCCAGTACTTC.

This sequence joins TRBV6-5 and TRBJ1-5, with TRBD1 matching over 9 bases. The germline CDR1 and CDR2 sequences are MNHEY and SVGAGI. Trimming removed 2 bases from V and 4 bases from J; junction bases left unmatched: 3. The CDR3 sequence is 15 residues long. The CDR3 spells CASSYGGQGNQPQHF. DNA of the CDR3: TGTGCCAGCAGTTACGGGGGACAGGGAAATCAGCCCCAGCATTTT.

The chain couples TRBV19 to TRBJ2-2, with TRBD2 matching 10 bases. V shed 9 bases, J shed 1 base, and the junction held 2 bases outside the gene matches. The CDR3 runs to 14 residues. The germline CDR1 and CDR2 sequences are LNHDA and SQIVND (reference sequence). CDR3 sequence: CASRTSGNTGELFF. In DNA form, the CDR3 reads TGTGCCAGCAGGACTAGCGGGAACACCGGGGAGCTGTTTTTT.

This clone was detected only once. J is TRBJ2-3 and V is TRBV12-5; 11 nucleotides match TRBD2. Germline CDR1 reads LGHNT; CDR2 reads FRNRAP. Trimming at V came to 6 bases and at J to 3 bases, leaving 2 bases not matched to a gene. This CDR3 has 14 amino acids. CDR3 sequence (DNA): TGTGCTAGTGGCAGACTAGCGGGGACAGATACGCAGTATTTT. Its protein product is CASGRLAGTDTQYF.

This clone was recorded a few times. This chain connects TRBV7-8 to TRBJ2-5, with 7 bases identical to TRBD2. Germline CDR1 and CDR2: SGHVS and FQNEAQ. The CDR3 length is 13 residues. Losses at the gene ends were 5 bases for V and 4 bases for J; bases not matched to a gene: 4. CDR3 DNA: TGTGCCAGCAGCCGAGGGAGGGGAGAGACCCAGTACTTC. As protein: CASSRGRGETQYF.

The gene calls are TRBV27 and TRBJ2-5; D may match TRBD1 or TRBD2 (5 bases each). V lost 4 bases and J lost 0, with 12 bases in between. Germline assignment: CDR1 MNHEY and CDR2 SMNVEV (reference sequence). The CDR3 sequence is 15 residues long. The CDR3 DNA follows: TGTGCCAGCAGTTCCTATCAGGGAGACCAAGAGACCCAGTACTTC. It yields the protein CASSSYQGDQETQYF.

The chain combines TRBV27 with TRBJ1-4; D gene uncertain. Germline CDR1 and CDR2: MNHEY and SMNVEV (reference sequence). The CDR3 totals 14 residues. The V gene lost 2 bases and the J gene lost 12 bases, with 16 bases spanning the gap. The CDR3 loop is CASSLGFSSEELFF. The CDR3 DNA follows: TGTGCCAGCAGTTTAGGGTTCTCTTCAGAAGAACTGTTTTTT.

V is TRBV19 and J is TRBJ1-5, with 7 bases fitting TRBD1. The germline V gene encodes CDR1 LNHDA and CDR2 SQIVND (reference sequence). V was pared by 1 base and J by 4 bases, with 7 bases of the junction left unmatched. The CDR3 sequence is 16 residues long. CDR3 nucleotide sequence: TGTGCCAGTAGTATAGCGCAGGGGGTCAGAAATCAGCCCCAGCATTTT. Translating it yields CASSIAQGVRNQPQHF.

The chain joins TRBV5-4 to TRBJ2-2, with D perhaps matching TRBD1 or TRBD2 (6 bases each). Germline assignment: CDR1 SGHNT and CDR2 YYREEE (reference sequence). Trimming took 6 bases from V and 0 from J, leaving 24 bases between them. The CDR3 runs 19 residues. The CDR3 protein is CASTSEGGATPTNTGELFF. The DNA for the CDR3 is TGTGCCAGCACCTCAGAGGGGGGCGCAACCCCTACGAACACCGGGGAGCTGTTTTTT. Based on the CDR3 plus reference TRBV5-4 and TRBJ2-2, the full variable domain is ETGVTQSPTHLIKTRGQQVTLRCSSQSGHNTVSWYQQALGQGPQFIFQYYREEENGRGNFPPRFSGLQFPNYSSELNVNALELDDSALYLCASTSEGGATPTNTGELFFGEGSRLTVL.

The V gene is TRBV6-5, the J gene TRBJ1-1; D not certain. Germline-derived CDR1 and CDR2 are MNHEY and SVGAGI. The CDR3 length is 14 residues. Trimming took off 0 bases at V and 2 bases at J, with 7 bases between the two ends. The CDR3 coding sequence is TGTGCCAGCAGTTACTCGATACCAAACACTGAAGCTTTCTTT. Translation: CASSYSIPNTEAFF.

The rearrangement uses TRBV10-3 and TRBJ2-1, with TRBD1 matching 9 bases. Trimming cost V 6 bases and J 3 bases; bases outside gene matches: 6. Germline V gene lookup returns CDR1 ENHRY and CDR2 SYGVKD. This CDR3 is built from 15 residues. CDR3 in amino acids: CAIRGQGQIYNEQFF. CDR3 DNA: TGTGCCATCAGAGGACAGGGGCAAATCTACAATGAGCAGTTCTTC.